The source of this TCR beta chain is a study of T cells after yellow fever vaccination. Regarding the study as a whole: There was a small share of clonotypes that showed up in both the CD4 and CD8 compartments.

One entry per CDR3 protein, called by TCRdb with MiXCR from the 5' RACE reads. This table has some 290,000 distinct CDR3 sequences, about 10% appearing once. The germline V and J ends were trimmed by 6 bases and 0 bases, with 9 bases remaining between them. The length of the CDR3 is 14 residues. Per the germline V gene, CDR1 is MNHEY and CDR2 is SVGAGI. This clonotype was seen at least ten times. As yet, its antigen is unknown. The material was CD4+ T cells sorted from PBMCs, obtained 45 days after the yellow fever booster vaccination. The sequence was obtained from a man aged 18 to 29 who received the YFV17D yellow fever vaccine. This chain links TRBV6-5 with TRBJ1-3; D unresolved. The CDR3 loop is CASSGGTSGNTIYF. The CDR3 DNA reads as TGTGCCAGCAGCGGAGGAACCTCTGGAAACACCATATATTTT.